Listed here is a single T cell receptor (beta chain). Its target is unknown. The entry originates in a study of cytomegalovirus exposure and HLA in healthy donors. Study results and caveats: Analyses of presence and absence presupposed an approximately uniform sequencing depth across donors.

V lost 6 bases, J lost 2 bases, and 7 bases stayed unmatched. Germline lookup yields CDR1 LNHDA and CDR2 SQIVND (reference sequence). CDR3 length: 15 amino acids. It was with 60 Vbeta and 13 Jbeta primers that the PCR ran. The method was immunoSEQ multiplex PCR; TCRdb's version includes in-frame clones alone and lacks a portion of them. The sample includes more than 150,000 clones, about three quarters seen only once; the top ten take 7%. The sequence came from a woman in her 40s in good health and CMV-seropositive. The sequencing input was PBMCs. The V gene is TRBV19, the J gene TRBJ1-5; 7 positions match TRBD1. CDR3 coding DNA: TGTGCCAGTAGCCCCCGACAGGGCGGCAATCAGCCCCAGCATTTT. This encodes CASSPRQGGNQPQHF. Supplemented by reference TRBV19 and TRBJ1-5, the full variable domain reads DGGITQSPKYLFRKEGQNVTLSCEQNLNHDAMYWYRQDPGQGLRLIYYSQIVNDFQKGDIAEGYSVSREKKESFPLTVTSAQKNPTAFYLCASSPRQGGNQPQHFGDGTRLSIL.